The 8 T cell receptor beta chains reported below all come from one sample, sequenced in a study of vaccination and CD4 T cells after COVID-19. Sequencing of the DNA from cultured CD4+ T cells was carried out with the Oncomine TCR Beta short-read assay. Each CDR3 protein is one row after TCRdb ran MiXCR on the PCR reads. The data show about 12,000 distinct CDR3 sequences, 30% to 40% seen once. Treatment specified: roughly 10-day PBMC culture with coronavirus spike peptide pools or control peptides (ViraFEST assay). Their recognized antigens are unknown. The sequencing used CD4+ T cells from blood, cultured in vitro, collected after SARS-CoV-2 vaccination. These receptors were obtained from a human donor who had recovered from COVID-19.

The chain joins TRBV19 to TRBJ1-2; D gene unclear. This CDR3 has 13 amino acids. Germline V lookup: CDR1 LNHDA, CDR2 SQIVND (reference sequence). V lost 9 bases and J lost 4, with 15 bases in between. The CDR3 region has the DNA TGTGCCAGCGCCCCCCAGGCGCGCTATGGCTACACCTTC. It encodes CASAPQARYGYTF.

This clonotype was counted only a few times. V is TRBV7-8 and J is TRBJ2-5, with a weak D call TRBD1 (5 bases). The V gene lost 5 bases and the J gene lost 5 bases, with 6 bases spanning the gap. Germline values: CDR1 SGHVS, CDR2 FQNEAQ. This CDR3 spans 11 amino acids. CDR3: CASSPGETQYF. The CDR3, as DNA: TGTGCCAGCAGCCCAGGGGAGACCCAGTACTTC.

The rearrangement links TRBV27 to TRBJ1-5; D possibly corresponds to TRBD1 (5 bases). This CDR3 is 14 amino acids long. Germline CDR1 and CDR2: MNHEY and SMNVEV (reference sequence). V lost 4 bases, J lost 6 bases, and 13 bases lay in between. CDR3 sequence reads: CASSSGFVSQPQHF. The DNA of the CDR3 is TGTGCCAGCAGTTCAGGGTTTGTAAGTCAGCCCCAGCATTTT.

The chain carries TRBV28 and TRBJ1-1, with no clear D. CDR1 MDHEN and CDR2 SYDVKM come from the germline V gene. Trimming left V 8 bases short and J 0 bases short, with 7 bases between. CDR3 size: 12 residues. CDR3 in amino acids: CASRVMNTEAFF. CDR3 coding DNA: TGTGCCAGCCGGGTTATGAACACTGAAGCTTTCTTT. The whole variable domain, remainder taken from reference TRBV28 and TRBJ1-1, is DVKVTQSSRYLVKRTGEKVFLECVQDMDHENMFWYRQDPGLGLRLIYFSYDVKMKEKGDIPEGYSVSREKKERFSLILESASTNQTSMYLCASRVMNTEAFFGQGTRLTVV.

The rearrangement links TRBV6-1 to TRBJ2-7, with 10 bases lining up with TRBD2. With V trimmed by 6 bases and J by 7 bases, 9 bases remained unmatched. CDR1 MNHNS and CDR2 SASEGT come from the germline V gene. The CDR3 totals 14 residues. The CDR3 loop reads CASRWTSGALEQYF. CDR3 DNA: TGTGCCAGCAGGTGGACTAGCGGAGCCCTGGAGCAGTACTTC.

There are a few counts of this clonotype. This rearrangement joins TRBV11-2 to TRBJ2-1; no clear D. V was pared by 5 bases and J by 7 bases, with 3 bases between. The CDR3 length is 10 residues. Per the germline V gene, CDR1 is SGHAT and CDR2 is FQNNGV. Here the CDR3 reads CASSGNEQFF. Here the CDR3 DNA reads TGTGCCAGCAGCGGAAATGAGCAGTTCTTC.

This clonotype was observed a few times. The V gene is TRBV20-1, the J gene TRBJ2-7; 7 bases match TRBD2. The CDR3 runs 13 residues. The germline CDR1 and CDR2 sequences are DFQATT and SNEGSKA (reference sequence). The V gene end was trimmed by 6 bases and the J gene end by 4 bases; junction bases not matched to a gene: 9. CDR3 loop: CSAHGLDRYEQYF. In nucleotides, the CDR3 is TGCAGTGCCCACGGACTAGATAGGTACGAGCAGTACTTC.

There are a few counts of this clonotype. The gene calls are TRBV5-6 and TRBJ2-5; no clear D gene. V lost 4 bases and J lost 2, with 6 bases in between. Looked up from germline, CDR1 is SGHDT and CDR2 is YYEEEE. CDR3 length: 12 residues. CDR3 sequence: CASSRPQETQYF. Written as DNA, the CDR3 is TGTGCCAGCAGCCGCCCTCAAGAGACCCAGTACTTC.